Listed below are T cell receptor beta chains from one sample, sequenced in a study of shared clonotypes between healthy human individuals. Libraries were prepared by immunoSEQ multiplex PCR; TCRdb keeps only in-frame clonotypes and omits some of them. The sample records 2.5 million or so clones, around 90% being singletons. The sample comprised naive CD4+ T cells sorted from blood. These receptors all stem from a young man in good health. Both conserved end residues are part of each CDR3. Each record gives: D gene, clone size, V gene, J gene, CDR3 protein, CDR3 DNA. D genes are given only for firm matches. Size tells how often a clone was seen (once, few, many) or the class of an expanded clone, and some rows leave it out.

>-|-|TRBV6-5|TRBJ1-2
CASSYNSYYGYTF
TGTGCCAGCAGTTACAACAGCTACTATGGCTACACCTTC
>-|-|TRBV27|TRBJ1-2
CASSSQGSYGYTF
TGTGCCAGCAGTTCCCAGGGATCCTATGGCTACACCTTC
>-|-|TRBV23-1|TRBJ2-7
CASSHFTPGSSYIQQYF
TGCGCCAGCAGTCACTTTACTCCGGGAAGCTCTTACATTCAGCAGTACTTC
>TRBD2|-|TRBV5-1|TRBJ2-1
CASSLEGTSGGYNEQFF
TGCGCCAGCAGCTTGGAGGGGACTAGCGGGGGATACAATGAGCAGTTCTTC
>TRBD2|-|TRBV5-4|TRBJ2-1
CASSLTGTSSSYNEQFF
TGTGCCAGCAGCTTGACCGGGACTAGCAGTTCCTACAATGAGCAGTTCTTC
>-|once|TRBV12-5|TRBJ2-7
CASGLITLYYEQYF
TGTGCTAGTGGTTTGATTACCCTATACTACGAGCAGTACTTC
>-|-|TRBV5-5|TRBJ1-5
CASSTSEVNHQPQHF
TGTGCCAGCAGCACTTCAGAGGTCAACCATCAGCCCCAGCATTTT
>-|-|TRBV5-6|TRBJ1-3
CASSWGVGGFSGNTIYF
TGTGCCAGCAGCTGGGGAGTTGGGGGATTCTCTGGAAACACCATATATTTT
>-|-|TRBV10-2|TRBJ2-7
CASSDNTRRPYEQYF
TGCGCCAGCAGTGACAACACCCGCCGGCCCTACGAGCAGTACTTC
>TRBD1|-|TRBV6-5|TRBJ1-6
CASSNRGYNSPLHF
TGTGCCAGCAGCAACAGGGGTTATAATTCACCCCTCCACTTT
>-|-|TRBV6-1|TRBJ2-3
CASSEYQVLSTDTQYF
TGTGCCAGCAGTGAATATCAGGTCCTGAGCACAGATACGCAGTATTTT
>TRBD1|-|TRBV28|TRBJ2-7
CASTNRGWYEQYF
TGTGCCAGCACCAACAGGGGGTGGTACGAGCAGTACTTC
>-|-|TRBV6-6|TRBJ2-2
CASSYLQGSGELFF
TGTGCCAGCAGTTACTTACAGGGATCCGGGGAGCTGTTTTTT
>-|-|TRBV25-1|TRBJ1-3
CASSEGHLGNTIYF
TGTGCCAGCAGTGAAGGTCACTTGGGAAACACCATATATTTT
>-|-|TRBV6-1|TRBJ1-5
CASRLDRESNQPQHF
TGTGCCAGCAGGTTAGACAGAGAAAGCAATCAGCCCCAGCATTTT
>TRBD1|-|TRBV27|TRBJ2-7
CASAFRGGLEVKYF
TGTGCCAGCGCCTTCCGAGGGGGCCTAGAAGTGAAGTACTTC
>-|once|TRBV2|TRBJ1-6
CASSAREVYNSPLHF
TGTGCCAGCAGCGCTAGGGAGGTCTATAATTCACCCCTCCACTTT
>-|-|TRBV30|TRBJ1-5
CAWSPELSNQPQHF
TGTGCCTGGAGTCCAGAGCTTAGCAATCAGCCCCAGCATTTT
>-|-|TRBV18|TRBJ1-1
CASSPPTALNSLNTEAFF
TGTGCCAGCTCACCCCCGACAGCTCTTAACTCCCTGAACACTGAAGCTTTCTTT
>TRBD1|-|TRBV30|TRBJ1-1
CAWTGTGRAEAFF
TGTGCCTGGACTGGGACAGGGCGGGCTGAAGCTTTCTTT
>-|-|TRBV19|TRBJ1-2
CASSTYGVYGYTF
TGTGCCAGTAGTACATACGGGGTCTATGGCTACACCTTC
>-|-|TRBV19|TRBJ2-2
CASIAGNRGELFF
TGTGCCAGTATTGCGGGGAACCGTGGGGAGCTGTTTTTT
>-|-|TRBV5-4|TRBJ2-2
CASSPTTANTGELFF
TGTGCCAGCAGCCCGACAACCGCGAACACCGGGGAGCTGTTTTTT
>-|-|TRBV28|TRBJ1-4
CASSLLGAATNEKLFF
TGTGCCAGCAGCCTACTCGGGGCTGCAACTAATGAAAAACTGTTTTTT
>TRBD2|-|TRBV30|TRBJ2-1
CAWTGLAAYNEQFF
TGTGCCTGGACGGGACTAGCGGCCTACAATGAGCAGTTCTTC
>TRBD2|-|TRBV7-2|TRBJ2-3
CASSLGPGLAANTQYF
TGTGCCAGCAGCTTAGGGCCGGGACTAGCGGCGAATACGCAGTATTTT
>-|-|TRBV10-3|TRBJ1-1
CAISDVQGTPGAFF
TGTGCCATCAGTGACGTACAGGGAACCCCAGGGGCTTTCTTT
>-|-|TRBV6-6|TRBJ2-5
CASSYGQETQYF
TGTGCCAGCAGTTACGGGCAAGAGACCCAGTACTTC
>TRBD1|-|TRBV23-1|TRBJ1-6
CASSLTGGLGSPLHF
TGCGCCAGCAGTCTGACAGGGGGCCTAGGGTCACCCCTCCACTTT
>TRBD1|-|TRBV23-1|TRBJ1-1
CASSPGIWDREVRAFF
TGCGCCAGCAGTCCAGGAATTTGGGACAGGGAGGTGAGAGCTTTCTTT
>-|-|TRBV19|TRBJ1-1
CASSIDNTEAFF
TGTGCCAGTAGTATAGACAACACTGAAGCTTTCTTT
>-|-|TRBV9|TRBJ2-7
CASSVDLGRGIEEQYF
TGTGCCAGCAGCGTAGACTTGGGCAGGGGAATCGAGGAGCAGTACTTC
>TRBD1|-|TRBV5-4|TRBJ1-4
CASSPLFPFDRGHEKLFF
TGTGCCAGCAGCCCCCTTTTCCCATTCGACAGGGGCCATGAAAAACTGTTTTTT
>-|-|TRBV6-5|TRBJ1-2
CASSYQKTLTNYGYTF
TGTGCCAGCAGTTACCAAAAGACACTAACTAACTATGGCTACACCTTC
>-|-|TRBV4-3|TRBJ2-1
CASSLDAGGRDRNEQFF
TGCGCCAGCAGCCTTGACGCCGGGGGGCGGGATCGGAATGAGCAGTTCTTC
>TRBD1|once|TRBV11-2|TRBJ1-6
CASRRPGQRDSPLHF
TGTGCCAGCAGAAGACCGGGACAGAGAGATTCACCCCTCCACTTT
>-|-|TRBV6-7|TRBJ2-2
CASSLWQVGFTGELFF
TGTGCCAGCAGTTTGTGGCAGGTTGGTTTTACCGGGGAGCTGTTTTTT
>-|-|TRBV6-5|TRBJ2-7
CASRQGGSYEQYF
TGTGCCAGCAGGCAGGGGGGTTCCTACGAGCAGTACTTC
>-|few|TRBV7-7|TRBJ1-5
CASSLGGIRRRGIQPQHF
TGTGCTAGCAGCTTAGGGGGTATTAGACGTCGGGGGATTCAGCCCCAGCATTTT
>-|-|TRBV18|TRBJ1-5
CASSPVRGEGNQPQHF
TGTGCCAGCTCACCAGTACGGGGCGAGGGCAATCAGCCCCAGCATTTT
>-|few|TRBV30|TRBJ1-5
CAWSGGGNQPQHF
TGTGCCTGGAGTGGGGGTGGGAATCAGCCCCAGCATTTT
>-|-|TRBV7-9|TRBJ2-6
CASSLAQSSNVLTF
TGTGCCAGCAGCTTAGCCCAGTCTTCTAACGTCCTGACTTTC
>-|-|TRBV4-1|TRBJ1-3
CASSQALVGSGNTIYF
TGCGCCAGCAGCCAAGCCCTCGTCGGTTCTGGAAACACCATATATTTT
>-|-|TRBV5-6|TRBJ1-1
CASSLRRNTEAFF
TGTGCCAGCAGCTTGAGGCGGAACACTGAAGCTTTCTTT
>TRBD1|-|TRBV29-1|TRBJ2-7
CSVVFPDRGVYEQYF
TGCAGCGTTGTTTTTCCGGACAGGGGTGTGTACGAGCAGTACTTC
>TRBD1|-|TRBV10-3|TRBJ2-7
CAISADRGVYEQYF
TGTGCCATCAGCGCCGACAGGGGAGTCTACGAGCAGTACTTC
>-|-|TRBV7-9|TRBJ1-3
CASSEGGLGGNTIYF
TGTGCCAGCAGCGAAGGCGGTCTAGGTGGAAACACCATATATTTT
>-|-|TRBV14|TRBJ2-3
CASSQVGGLSDTQYF
TGTGCCAGCAGCCAAGTTGGGGGCCTGTCAGATACGCAGTATTTT
>TRBD1|-|TRBV2|TRBJ2-5
CASRVTGGGETQYF
TGTGCCAGCAGAGTAACAGGGGGCGGGGAGACCCAGTACTTC
>-|-|TRBV5-1|TRBJ2-5
CASRGLQGVETQYF
TGCGCCAGCAGAGGCCTACAGGGCGTCGAGACCCAGTACTTC
>-|-|TRBV6-6|TRBJ2-7
CASSYSGDWYEQYF
TGTGCCAGCAGTTACTCAGGGGATTGGTACGAGCAGTACTTC
>TRBD2|-|TRBV27|TRBJ2-7
CASRRLAVSSYEQYF
TGTGCCAGCAGACGACTAGCCGTTAGCTCCTACGAGCAGTACTTC
>-|few|TRBV2|TRBJ2-7
CATSPPTKTYEQYF
TGTGCCACCAGTCCCCCGACAAAGACCTACGAGCAGTACTTC
>-|-|TRBV2|TRBJ2-2
CASRGRVNTGELFF
TGTGCCAGCAGGGGCAGGGTGAACACCGGGGAGCTGTTTTTT
>TRBD1|once|TRBV7-3|TRBJ2-7
CASSPPPGQGTYEQYF
TGTGCCAGCAGCCCCCCTCCCGGACAGGGAACGTACGAGCAGTACTTC